This TCR beta chain comes out of a study of CD4 T cell repertoires in COVID-19. Measured with immunoSEQ multiplex PCR; TCRdb has only the in-frame clones, and not every one. The sample shows about 75,000 clones, about four fifths of them seen only once. No culture step preceded sequencing of the ex vivo isolated memory T cells. V lost 4 bases to trimming and J lost 4 bases, with 20 bases between them. CDR1 is SGHNT, CDR2 YYREEE, per germline (reference sequence). The CDR3 has 16 amino acids. Material: CD4+ T cells from peripheral blood, obtained after recovery from COVID-19. The chain uses TRBV5-4 and TRBJ2-5, with D possibly being TRBD2 (6 bases). The TCR was taken from a human donor who had COVID-19. CDR3 nucleotide sequence: TGTGCCAGCAGCGCTGGGAGTCGGAGGGCCTCAGAGACCCAGTACTTC. The encoded protein is CASSAGSRRASETQYF.